This T cell receptor beta chain came from a study of beta chain features in type 1 diabetes. Reverse transcribing all isolated RNA meant expressed TCRB transcripts were sequenced. Assay used: immunoSEQ multiplex PCR; TCRdb lists only in-frame clones, some missing. The sample lists more than 300,000 clones, roughly 12% occurring once. The CDR3 loop spans 12 amino acids. The germline gives CDR1 KGHSH, CDR2 LQKENI. Trimming removed 4 bases from V and 6 bases from J; junction bases left unmatched: 1. The source is a young man in good health. The sample was naive CD4+ T cells from blood. The chain is built from TRBV18 and TRBJ2-3, with TRBD2 identical over 7 bases. The CDR3: CASSRAGDTQYF. CDR3 DNA: TGTGCCAGCTCACGAGCGGGGGATACGCAGTATTTT.